This T cell receptor (beta chain) was found in a study of untreated major depressive disorder. Controls scored 5 or less on a depressive symptom inventory and never had mood disorders. Looked up from germline, CDR1 is SGDLS and CDR2 is YYNGEE. This CDR3 comprises 19 residues. V trimming: 0 bases; J trimming: 8 bases; junction bases outside the gene matches: 15. In the case of this clone: Its specificity is not known.

Whole-study findings and limits: TRBV05-01 (Vbeta 5.1) usage was higher in CD4+ T cells of depressed patients than controls. Each subject's top five TRBV05-01 clones were all private.

Only in-frame clones appear in the TCRdb table, and some are missing; sequencing was by immunoSEQ multiplex PCR. The sample shows 20,000 to 25,000 clones, roughly 86% of them seen only once. The V gene is TRBV9, the J gene TRBJ2-4; 12 nucleotides align to TRBD1. The sample was CD4+ T cells from PBMCs. The TCR was taken from a middle-aged woman in good health. This chain's CDR3 is CASSVEVPGTGGRRDIQYF. DNA of the CDR3: TGTGCCAGCAGCGTAGAAGTGCCCGGGACAGGGGGCAGGAGGGACATTCAGTACTTC. The full variable domain, with the rest looked up from reference TRBV9 and TRBJ2-4, is DSGVTQTPKHLITATGQRVTLRCSPRSGDLSVYWYQQSLDQGLQFLIQYYNGEERAKGNILERFSAQQFPDLHSELNLSSLELGDSALYFCASSVEVPGTGGRRDIQYFGAGTRLSVL.